The rows below give T cell receptor beta chains drawn from one sample of a study of blood T cell repertoires in COVID-19. TCRdb keeps only in-frame clones here, not all; method: immunoSEQ multiplex PCR. The sample has 100,000 to 150,000 clones; just over 70% are singletons. Sequenced material: peripheral blood. These receptors all stem from a human donor with acute or convalescent COVID-19. The donor label of this sample is uncertain. Both conserved end residues are part of each CDR3. A D gene is named only where the DNA matches it firmly. Size is stated for part of the rows, as once, few or many counts, or as a class when the clone is expanded.

CDR3 protein,CDR3 DNA,D gene,V gene,clone size,J gene
CASSYSLNTEAFF,TGTGCCAGCAGCTATAGCCTGAACACTGAAGCTTTCTTT,.,TRBV11-2,once,TRBJ1-1
CASSRGQDTEAFF,TGTGCCAGCTCACGGGGGCAGGACACTGAAGCTTTCTTT,.,TRBV18,.,TRBJ1-1
CASSLQGSGANVLTF,TGTGCCAGCAGCTTGCAGGGATCTGGGGCCAACGTCCTGACTTTC,.,TRBV5-4,few,TRBJ2-6
CASSIRDSYEQYF,TGTGCCAGTAGTATCAGGGACAGTTACGAGCAGTACTTC,TRBD1,TRBV19,.,TRBJ2-7
CASSIARADTQYF,TGTGCCAGTAGTATAGCGCGAGCGGATACGCAGTATTTT,.,TRBV19,.,TRBJ2-3
CATSRPRGGAKNIQYF,TGTGCCACCAGCAGACCTCGGGGGGGTGCCAAAAACATTCAGTACTTC,TRBD2,TRBV15,few,TRBJ2-4
CASSWTGIQETQYF,TGCGCCAGCAGCTGGACCGGGATACAAGAGACCCAGTACTTC,.,TRBV5-1,.,TRBJ2-5
CASSFRGEQFF,TGTGCCAGCAGTTTCAGGGGTGAGCAGTTCTTC,.,TRBV12-3/TRBV12-4,.,TRBJ2-1
CASTRLWNTEAFF,TGTGCCAGCACCCGACTGTGGAACACTGAAGCTTTCTTT,.,TRBV28,.,TRBJ1-1
CATSRDFPETHNQPQHF,TGTGCCACCAGCAGAGATTTCCCAGAAACGCATAATCAGCCCCAGCATTTT,.,TRBV15,few,TRBJ1-5
CASSTGFYEQYF,TGTGCCAGCAGCACAGGATTCTACGAGCAGTACTTC,.,TRBV12-3/TRBV12-4,.,TRBJ2-7
CASSERDLGTQYF,TGTGCCAGCAGTGAGAGAGACTTGGGGACCCAGTACTTC,.,TRBV2,few,TRBJ2-5
CASSLGSGETQYF,TGCGCCAGCAGCTTGGGGTCCGGTGAGACCCAGTACTTC,.,TRBV5-1,few,TRBJ2-5
CAWSLGQGDTEAFF,TGTGCCTGGAGTTTGGGACAGGGGGACACTGAAGCTTTCTTT,TRBD1,TRBV30,.,TRBJ1-1
CSVEEITGWGTQYF,TGCAGCGTTGAAGAAATAACAGGGTGGGGTACGCAGTATTTT,.,TRBV29-1,few,TRBJ2-3
CASSLGTTYEQYF,TGTGCCAGCAGTTTAGGGACTACCTACGAGCAGTACTTC,.,TRBV12-3/TRBV12-4,.,TRBJ2-7
CASTSGNQETQYF,TGCGCCAGCACGAGCGGGAACCAAGAGACCCAGTACTTC,TRBD2,TRBV5-1,.,TRBJ2-5
CASSGQISSGNTIYF,TGTGCCAGCAGTGGACAGATCTCCTCTGGAAACACCATATATTTT,.,TRBV6-4,once,TRBJ1-3
CASSKAPSVEQYF,TGTGCCAGCAGCAAAGCTCCCTCGGTGGAGCAGTACTTC,.,TRBV21-1,.,TRBJ2-7
CASRGRENTEAFF,TGTGCCAGCAGAGGCAGGGAGAACACTGAAGCTTTCTTT,.,TRBV6-6,.,TRBJ1-1
CASSPDNSPLHF,TGTGCCAGCAGCCCTGATAATTCACCCCTCCACTTT,.,TRBV7-2,.,TRBJ1-6
CASSNSLISGGRYNTGELFF,TGCGCCAGCAGTAACTCATTAATCAGCGGGGGGCGATACAACACCGGGGAGCTGTTTTTT,TRBD2,TRBV5-1,once,TRBJ2-2
CATSARQGEAFF,TGTGCCACCAGTGCGAGACAGGGTGAGGCTTTCTTT,TRBD1,TRBV24-1,.,TRBJ1-1